The rows below give T cell receptor beta chains drawn from one sample of a study of OX40 agonist ivuxolimab in advanced cancers. The protocol was immunoSEQ multiplex PCR, while the TCRdb copy is restricted to in-frame clones and leaves out a portion. Of approximately 52,000 clones detected, roughly 94% appear once; the ten largest clones hold around 12%. The sample in question was CD4+ or CD8+ T cells sorted from blood, obtained in a trial of the OX40 agonist ivuxolimab. The receptors shown here come from an adult with an advanced solid tumor such as melanoma, head and neck, liver or kidney cancer. Both conserved end residues are part of each CDR3. Fields, in order: D gene, V gene, clone size, J gene, CDR3 DNA, CDR3 protein. A D gene is named only where the DNA matches it firmly. The size of a clone is reported for some rows only, either as once, few or many, or as a class for expanded clones.

.	TRBV25-1	.	TRBJ2-4	TGTGCCAGCAGTGAATCAGGGTTTGCGGTAGCCAAAAACATTCAGTACTTC	CASSESGFAVAKNIQYF
TRBD2	TRBV19	.	TRBJ2-5	TGTGCCAGTAGTTCCATAGGACTAGAGAGAGAGACCCAGTACTTC	CASSSIGLERETQYF
.	TRBV10-2	.	TRBJ2-3	TGCGCCAGCAGTGAGCTGGTTGCAGATACGCAGTATTTT	CASSELVADTQYF
TRBD1	TRBV7-9	.	TRBJ2-2	TGTGCCAGCAGCGGCGGACAGGGGGCGGCCGGGGAGCTGTTTTTT	CASSGGQGAAGELFF
.	TRBV10-3	.	TRBJ1-1	TGTGCCATCAGTGATTTGGGGAACACTGAAGCTTTCTTT	CAISDLGNTEAFF
.	TRBV5-4	.	TRBJ2-5	TGTGCCAGCAGCTTGAGACAGACCCAAGAGACCCAGTACTTC	CASSLRQTQETQYF
TRBD1	TRBV9	few	TRBJ2-5	TGTGCCAGCAGCGGGGGACAGGGTGCAGGGGAGACCCAGTACTTC	CASSGGQGAGETQYF
TRBD2	TRBV27	.	TRBJ2-7	TGTGCCAGCAGGCCAGCCTGGACTAGCCGAACCTACGAGCAGTACTTC	CASRPAWTSRTYEQYF
.	TRBV23-1	.	TRBJ2-7	TGCGCCAGCAGTCAATACAGCGGCTCCTACGAGCAGTACTTC	CASSQYSGSYEQYF
TRBD2	TRBV4-1	.	TRBJ2-7	TGCGCCAGCAGCCAAGAGCTAGCGGGAGGCATGGAGCAGTACTTC	CASSQELAGGMEQYF
.	TRBV5-6	.	TRBJ2-7	TGTGCCAGCAGCTTCAACCGAGACGAGCAGTACTTC	CASSFNRDEQYF
TRBD2	TRBV25-1	.	TRBJ2-3	TGTGCCAGCAGCCTCACGAGGGAGGGTCGAGATACGCAGTATTTT	CASSLTREGRDTQYF
TRBD2	TRBV27	.	TRBJ2-3	TGTGCCAGCACTAGCGGGAGTACGCAGTATTTT	CASTSGSTQYF
TRBD1	TRBV9	.	TRBJ2-7	TGTGCCAGCAGCGGCAGTCCAGGGGGACCCTTTCGTGGCGAGCAGTACTTC	CASSGSPGGPFRGEQYF
.	TRBV19	.	TRBJ2-7	TGTGCCAGTAGTATAGCGGGACCAGGGGACGAGCAGTACTTC	CASSIAGPGDEQYF
TRBD2	TRBV5-4	.	TRBJ2-2	TGTGCCAGCAGCCGTACTAGCGGGGCGACCGGGGAGCTGTTTTTT	CASSRTSGATGELFF